This T cell receptor (beta chain) was profiled in a study of T cells in Graves' hyperthyroidism and ophthalmopathy. Notes on the study in general: Progression to ophthalmopathy was predicted a median of 6.5 months early.

This clonotype has more than one count but fewer than ten. What it binds is not known. TCR beta CDR3 region amplification was performed from RNA transcripts. First-round RT-PCR targeting the TCR CDR3 was performed with the HTBI primer set. TCRdb re-analysed the multiplex PCR reads in MiXCR, keeping a single row per CDR3 protein. The table records hundreds of thousands of distinct CDR3 sequences, 11% to 15% of them present only once. Any patient presenting with uncontrolled infection, other autoimmune disease, pregnancy or lactation was left out. Clinical symptoms, serum thyroxine, TRAb, thyroid ultrasound and orbital computed tomography established diagnosis. CDR1 and CDR2 from the germline V gene are MNHNS and SASEGT. Trimming pared 10 bases from V and 1 base from J, leaving 25 bases between. This CDR3 has 17 residues.

Sample: blood. This sequence joins TRBV6-1 and TRBJ2-5; unclear D gene. The source is a woman in her late teens or twenties with Graves' hyperthyroidism. As DNA, the CDR3 is TGTGCCATCCGAAGTTCCAAGGGAAGGGAATCCCAAGAGACCCAGTACTTC. Translation: CAIRSSKGRESQETQYF.